This is a list of T cell receptor beta chains from one sample in a study of spatial heterogeneity in lung cancer. TCRdb reanalysed the 5' RACE reads using MiXCR and keeps one entry per CDR3 protein. In the table there are under 40,000 distinct CDR3 sequences, around 5.8% of which are singletons. Sequenced here: PBMCs, sampled at surgery. Receptors originate from a male donor with early-stage non-small cell lung cancer. The CDR3 runs from the conserved cysteine through the conserved F or W. The order of the fields is D gene, J gene, clone size, V gene, CDR3 protein, CDR3 DNA. The D gene is left open where the match is weak. Clone size is stated in some rows and not others, as once, few, many or a class when expanded.

- | TRBJ2-7 | - | TRBV7-8 | CASSLEGGYYYEQYF | TGTGCCAGCAGCTTGGAGGGGGGCTACTACTACGAGCAGTACTTC
TRBD2 | TRBJ2-7 | - | TRBV6-6 | CASSMGLAGYEQYF | TGTGCCAGCAGTATGGGACTAGCGGGGTACGAGCAGTACTTC
- | TRBJ2-2 | many | TRBV29-1 | CSVEGDTNTGELFF | TGCAGCGTTGAAGGGGACACGAACACCGGGGAGCTGTTTTTT
TRBD2 | TRBJ2-7 | many | TRBV28 | CASRSPGAGTSEQYF | TGTGCCAGCAGGTCACCGGGAGCGGGGACCTCCGAGCAGTACTTC
- | TRBJ1-4 | many | TRBV19 | CASSFPGYNEKLFF | TGTGCCAGTAGCTTCCCGGGATATAATGAAAAACTGTTTTTT
TRBD2 | TRBJ2-2 | many | TRBV5-4 | CASSLKVAGMNTGELFF | TGTGCCAGCAGCTTGAAGGTAGCGGGGATGAACACCGGGGAGCTGTTTTTT
TRBD1 | TRBJ1-1 | many | TRBV5-1 | CASSWRGPENTEAFF | TGCGCCAGCAGCTGGAGGGGGCCTGAGAACACTGAAGCTTTCTTT
- | TRBJ2-7 | many | TRBV28 | CASVRESSYEQYF | TGTGCCAGCGTGAGGGAAAGTTCCTACGAGCAGTACTTC
TRBD2 | TRBJ2-7 | - | TRBV5-5 | CASSLGLAGYYEQYF | TGTGCCAGCAGCTTGGGGCTAGCGGGGTACTACGAGCAGTACTTC
- | TRBJ1-1 | many | TRBV18 | CASSPAVQSEAFF | TGTGCCAGCTCACCCGCGGTTCAGTCTGAAGCTTTCTTT
- | TRBJ1-1 | - | TRBV10-3 | CAISVESGRGNTEAFF | TGTGCCATCAGTGTTGAATCGGGCAGGGGGAACACTGAAGCTTTCTTT
TRBD1 | TRBJ2-3 | many | TRBV12-5 | CASGLAGTGGTDTQYF | TGTGCTAGTGGTTTAGCCGGGACAGGGGGCACAGATACGCAGTATTTT
TRBD2 | TRBJ2-7 | many | TRBV7-2 | CASRLTTSGSSYEQYF | TGTGCCAGCAGATTAACGACTAGCGGGTCCTCCTACGAGCAGTACTTC
- | TRBJ2-6 | many | TRBV12-3/TRBV12-4 | CASIFQGGSGANVLTF | TGTGCCAGCATCTTTCAAGGGGGTTCTGGGGCCAACGTCCTGACTTTC
- | TRBJ2-5 | once | TRBV6-1 | CASSEHGYEETQYF | TGTGCCAGCAGTGAGCACGGATACGAAGAGACCCAGTACTTC
- | TRBJ1-1 | many | TRBV5-1 | CASSRIRWGDTEAFF | TGCGCCAGCAGCCGTATTAGATGGGGAGACACTGAAGCTTTCTTT
- | TRBJ2-3 | - | TRBV7-9 | CASSLAAPSTDTQYF | TGTGCCAGCAGCTTAGCAGCGCCTAGCACAGATACGCAGTATTTT
TRBD1 | TRBJ2-7 | - | TRBV9 | CASSGDRAEQYF | TGTGCCAGCAGCGGTGACAGGGCCGAGCAGTACTTC
- | TRBJ1-2 | many | TRBV6-6 | CASSTGLTYGYTF | TGTGCCAGCAGTACGGGACTGACCTATGGCTACACCTTC
- | TRBJ2-7 | few | TRBV7-9 | CASSLAGPYEQYF | TGTGCCAGCAGCTTAGCGGGACCCTACGAGCAGTACTTC
- | TRBJ2-7 | many | TRBV6-5 | CASSYLADGSYEQYF | TGTGCCAGCAGTTACTTAGCGGACGGTTCCTACGAGCAGTACTTC
- | TRBJ2-1 | many | TRBV5-4 | CASSTLQGSSYNEQFF | TGTGCCAGCAGCACCTTACAGGGTAGCTCCTACAATGAGCAGTTCTTC
TRBD1 | TRBJ2-1 | many | TRBV6-2/TRBV6-3 | CASAGTGGYNEQFF | TGTGCCAGCGCCGGGACAGGGGGCTACAATGAGCAGTTCTTC
- | TRBJ2-5 | many | TRBV12-5 | CASGLRLQETQYF | TGTGCTAGTGGTTTGAGACTCCAAGAGACCCAGTACTTC
- | TRBJ1-2 | many | TRBV18 | CASSPPDLSKRNYGYTF | TGTGCCAGCTCACCACCGGACTTGTCAAAAAGAAACTATGGCTACACCTTC
- | TRBJ2-1 | few | TRBV5-4 | CASSLDRGSYNEQFF | TGTGCCAGCAGCTTGGATCGGGGGTCCTACAATGAGCAGTTCTTC
- | TRBJ2-2 | many | TRBV11-2 | CASSPAVGVTGELFF | TGTGCCAGCAGCCCAGCGGTTGGGGTTACCGGGGAGCTGTTTTTT
TRBD2 | TRBJ2-3 | few | TRBV5-4 | CASSLSSGHTDTQYF | TGTGCCAGCAGCTTGTCTAGCGGGCACACAGATACGCAGTATTTT
TRBD1 | TRBJ2-7 | many | TRBV10-1 | CASSEWTGGEQYF | TGCGCCAGCAGTGAGTGGACAGGGGGCGAGCAGTACTTC
TRBD2 | TRBJ2-2 | few | TRBV30 | CAWEGTSGAVGTGELFF | TGTGCCTGGGAGGGGACTAGCGGGGCGGTTGGGACCGGGGAGCTGTTTTTT
- | TRBJ1-5 | many | TRBV12-5 | CASGLGMREDQPQHF | TGTGCTAGTGGTTTGGGTATGAGGGAAGATCAGCCCCAGCATTTT
TRBD1 | TRBJ2-2 | - | TRBV24-1 | CATRTGLTGELFF | TGTGCCACCAGGACAGGGCTCACCGGGGAGCTGTTTTTT
TRBD2 | TRBJ2-1 | many | TRBV10-1 | CASSGGRGNEQFF | TGCGCCAGCAGCGGCGGGAGGGGGAATGAGCAGTTCTTC
- | TRBJ1-5 | many | TRBV20-1 | CSAPPLQGSGNQPQHF | TGCAGTGCTCCCCCATTACAGGGAAGTGGCAATCAGCCCCAGCATTTT
- | TRBJ1-3 | many | TRBV12-3/TRBV12-4 | CASSGGNGNTIYF | TGTGCCAGCAGTGGAGGGAATGGAAACACCATATATTTT
TRBD2 | TRBJ2-1 | - | TRBV4-1 | CASSQDWAGGASNEQFF | TGCGCCAGCAGCCAAGACTGGGCGGGGGGGGCCTCGAATGAGCAGTTCTTC
- | TRBJ1-2 | many | TRBV20-1 | CSVGRPQRRGYTF | TGCAGTGTCGGGCGGCCACAGAGGCGAGGCTACACCTTC
- | TRBJ2-2 | many | TRBV7-3 | CASSLTPGAPGGELFF | TGTGCCAGCAGCCTTACCCCAGGGGCGCCGGGCGGGGAGCTGTTTTTT
- | TRBJ2-7 | many | TRBV6-1 | CASSEDPRRLHF | TGTGCCAGCAGCGAAGACCCAAGGAGATTGCACTTC
TRBD2 | TRBJ2-5 | few | TRBV5-4 | CASSERTSDQTQYF | TGTGCCAGCAGCGAAAGGACTAGCGATCAGACCCAGTACTTC
TRBD1 | TRBJ1-6 | - | TRBV4-2 | CASSLNPGTAFYNSPLHF | TGTGCCAGCAGCCTTAACCCCGGGACAGCATTTTACAATTCACCCCTCCACTTT
TRBD1 | TRBJ2-4 | - | TRBV30 | CAWSVAGTGTNIQYF | TGTGCCTGGAGTGTAGCCGGGACAGGGACAAACATTCAGTACTTC
TRBD1 | TRBJ2-1 | many | TRBV7-9 | CASSGRDRGVEQFF | TGTGCCAGCAGCGGCCGGGACAGGGGGGTCGAGCAGTTCTTC
- | TRBJ1-5 | few | TRBV20-1 | CSARDPRGGNQPQHF | TGCAGTGCTAGAGATCCCCGCGGCGGTAATCAGCCCCAGCATTTT